These 7 T cell receptor beta chains were all obtained from the same sample, sequenced in a study of T-cell reconstitution after alpha-beta-depleted transplantation in children. Preparation of the TCRbeta library involved a method that used unique molecular identifiers. A single record per CDR3 protein comes from TCRdb applying MiXCR to the PCR reads. The table records just over 950,000 distinct CDR3 sequences, roughly 29% of them present only once. Sequencing was performed on PBMCs, mostly from graft donor cells, taken 360 days after TCRalphabeta/CD19-depleted stem cell transplant. These receptors came from a boy less than two years old who had a stem cell transplant for SCID, so the T cells may come from the graft donor.

This clonotype showed up just a few times. The chain is built from TRBV15 and TRBJ1-1, with a tentative D call TRBD1 (5 bases). The V and J ends lost 3 bases and 5 bases respectively, with 10 bases between them. This CDR3 has 13 residues. Germline V gives CDR1 LNHNV, CDR2 YYDKDF (reference sequence). Written as DNA, the CDR3 is TGTGCCACCAGCAGTAATAGGGGAACTGAAGCTTTCTTT. Residues: CATSSNRGTEAFF.

The genes are TRBV28 and TRBJ2-3; TRBD1 might be the D (6 bases). V was clipped by 7 bases and J by 8 bases, with 22 bases between them. This CDR3 comprises 15 residues. Germline CDR1 is MDHEN and CDR2 is SYDVKM. CDR3: CASTSPDSVLGTQYF. The CDR3 DNA is TGTGCCAGCACCTCTCCGGACAGCGTATTAGGTACGCAGTATTTT.

The chain employs TRBV15 and TRBJ1-1, with a possible D match to TRBD1 (5 bases). V lost 5 bases to trimming and J lost 4 bases, with 11 bases between them. CDR1 and CDR2 from the germline V gene are LNHNV and YYDKDF (reference sequence). The CDR3 length is 13 residues. The CDR3 nucleotides read TGTGCCACCAGCCGGGACGAGGGCACTGAAGCTTTCTTT. Translated: CATSRDEGTEAFF.

The genes are TRBV7-9 and TRBJ1-1; D not resolved. Germline CDR1 and CDR2: SEHNR and FQNEAQ (reference sequence). The V end was cut by 3 bases, the J end by 8 bases, with 13 bases between. The CDR3 runs 13 residues. The CDR3, as DNA: TGTGCCAGCAGCTTGTGGAGAACTCTGGAAGCTTTCTTT. This codes for CASSLWRTLEAFF.

The chain couples TRBV4-3 to TRBJ2-5, with 7 positions matching TRBD2. Germline lookup yields CDR1 LGHNA and CDR2 YSLEER. The CDR3 runs 14 residues. The ends lost 1 base at V and 5 bases at J; junction bases unmatched: 4. The chain's CDR3 is CASSQVRGEETQYF. CDR3 in DNA: TGCGCCAGCAGCCAAGTCCGGGGGGAGGAGACCCAGTACTTC.

The chain links TRBV7-9 to TRBJ2-7; D remains unclear. CDR3 length: 15 residues. The V and J ends lost 6 bases and 0 bases respectively, with 15 bases between them. The germline V gene has CDR1 SEHNR and CDR2 FQNEAQ (reference sequence). The CDR3 region has the DNA TGTGCCAGCAGTTTAACAGCCGCGAGCTCCTACGAGCAGTACTTC. It yields the protein CASSLTAASSYEQYF.

This clonotype was detected only a few times. The rearrangement uses TRBV20-1 and TRBJ1-1; possible D gene TRBD1, 6 bases. V was trimmed by 8 bases and J by 4 bases, leaving 11 bases between them. This CDR3 is built from 11 residues. Germline CDR1 is DFQATT and CDR2 is SNEGSKA (reference sequence). The CDR3 sequence is CSPKGGTEAFF. CDR3 in DNA: TGCAGTCCTAAGGGGGGCACTGAAGCTTTCTTT.